Sequencing of this T cell receptor (beta chain) was carried out in a study of blood T cell repertoires in COVID-19. Study-wide background: Samples came from the United States, Italy and Spain, spanning acute and convalescent COVID-19. Sources were T cells, B-cell-depleted T cells, or PBMCs; the material itself was cDNA or gDNA.

Original handling: Reference gene primer amplification gave estimated nucleated cell counts. Assay: immunoSEQ multiplex PCR; the TCRdb copy retains only in-frame clones and omits some. D and trimming come from the DNA, and the V and J calls and clone size come from that table. The sample lists roughly 700,000 clones, around 89% occurring once. Germline assignment: CDR1 SGHRS and CDR2 YFSETQ. The CDR3 has 14 residues. The V and J ends lost 3 bases and 3 bases respectively, with 10 bases between them. The chain links TRBV5-1 to TRBJ1-3; D call uncertain. The sequencing sample was made of peripheral blood. The clonotype originates from a woman aged 18-29 years with acute or convalescent COVID-19. CDR3 sequence reads: CASSSGTFGNTIYF. The CDR3 nucleotides read TGCGCCAGCAGCTCCGGTACCTTTGGAAACACCATATATTTT.